This T cell receptor (beta chain) came from a study of monozygotic twins with cystic fibrosis. CDR1 and CDR2 from the germline V gene are ENHRY and SYGVKD. CDR3 size: 17 residues. V was pared by 4 bases and J by 3 bases, with 8 bases of the junction left unmatched. The repertoire was sequenced with immunoSEQ multiplex PCR; TCRdb's copy has only in-frame clones and lacks some. Seen here are 8,000 to 10,000 clones, 90% to 95% observed once, and the top ten hold around 5%. This rearrangement joins TRBV10-3 to TRBJ2-3, with 12 bases aligning to TRBD2. Sequencing was carried out using blood. The source of this sequence is a boy younger than 10 with cystic fibrosis. This chain's CDR3 is CAISGLAGGLRTDTQYF. CDR3 DNA sequence: TGTGCCATCAGTGGGCTAGCGGGGGGGCTGAGGACAGATACGCAGTATTTT.